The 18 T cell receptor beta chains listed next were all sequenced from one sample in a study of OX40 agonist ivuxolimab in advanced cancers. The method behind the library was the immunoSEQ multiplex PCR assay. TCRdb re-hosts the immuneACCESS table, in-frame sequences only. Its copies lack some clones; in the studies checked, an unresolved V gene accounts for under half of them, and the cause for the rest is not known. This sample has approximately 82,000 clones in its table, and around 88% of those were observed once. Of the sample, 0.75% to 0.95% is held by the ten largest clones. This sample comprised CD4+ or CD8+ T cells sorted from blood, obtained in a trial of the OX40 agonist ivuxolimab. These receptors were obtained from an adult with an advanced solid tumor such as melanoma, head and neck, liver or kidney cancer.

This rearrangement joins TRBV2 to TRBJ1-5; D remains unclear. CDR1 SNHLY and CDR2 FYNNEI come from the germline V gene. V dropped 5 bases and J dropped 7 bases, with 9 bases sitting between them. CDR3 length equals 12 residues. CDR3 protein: CASSLGYQPQHF. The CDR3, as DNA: TGTGCCAGCAGTCTGGGATACCAGCCCCAGCATTTT.

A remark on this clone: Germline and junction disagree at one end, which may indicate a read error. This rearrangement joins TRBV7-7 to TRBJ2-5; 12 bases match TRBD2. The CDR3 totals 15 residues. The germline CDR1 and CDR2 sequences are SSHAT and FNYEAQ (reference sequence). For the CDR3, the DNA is TGTGCTAGCAGCCGGCTAGCGGGAGGGTTGGAGACCCAGTACTTC. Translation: CASSRLAGGLETQYF.

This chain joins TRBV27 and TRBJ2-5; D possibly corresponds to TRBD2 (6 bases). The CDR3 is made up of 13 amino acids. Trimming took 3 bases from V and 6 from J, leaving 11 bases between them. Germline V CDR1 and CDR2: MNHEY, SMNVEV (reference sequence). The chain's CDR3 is CASSFSGSQTQYF. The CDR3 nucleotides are TGTGCCAGCAGTTTCTCCGGGAGCCAGACCCAGTACTTC.

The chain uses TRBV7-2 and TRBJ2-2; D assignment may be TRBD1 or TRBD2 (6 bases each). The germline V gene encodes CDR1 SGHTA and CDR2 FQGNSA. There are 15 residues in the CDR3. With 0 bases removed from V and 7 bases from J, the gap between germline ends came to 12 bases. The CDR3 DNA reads TGTGCCAGCAGCTTAGCTCGGGGGCAGGTCGGGGAGCTGTTTTTT. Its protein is CASSLARGQVGELFF.

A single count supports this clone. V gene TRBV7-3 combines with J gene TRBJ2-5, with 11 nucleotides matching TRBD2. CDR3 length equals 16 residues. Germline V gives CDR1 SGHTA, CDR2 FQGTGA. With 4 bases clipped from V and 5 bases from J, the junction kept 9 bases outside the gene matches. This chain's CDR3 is CASSSSTSGAWETQYF. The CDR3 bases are TGTGCCAGCAGCTCTTCGACTAGCGGGGCTTGGGAGACCCAGTACTTC. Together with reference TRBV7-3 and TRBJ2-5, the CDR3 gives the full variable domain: GAGVSQTPSNKVTEKGKYVELRCDPISGHTALYWYRQSLGQGPEFLIYFQGTGAADDSGLPNDRFFAVRPEGSVSTLKIQRTERGDSAVYLCASSSSTSGAWETQYFGPGTRLLVL.

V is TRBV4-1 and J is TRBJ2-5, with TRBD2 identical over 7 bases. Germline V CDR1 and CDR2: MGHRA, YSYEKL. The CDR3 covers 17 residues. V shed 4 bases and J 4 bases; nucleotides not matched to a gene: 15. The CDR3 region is CASSPRTRGDLGETQYF. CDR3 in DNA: TGCGCCAGCAGCCCCCGGACTAGAGGGGACCTTGGAGAGACCCAGTACTTC.

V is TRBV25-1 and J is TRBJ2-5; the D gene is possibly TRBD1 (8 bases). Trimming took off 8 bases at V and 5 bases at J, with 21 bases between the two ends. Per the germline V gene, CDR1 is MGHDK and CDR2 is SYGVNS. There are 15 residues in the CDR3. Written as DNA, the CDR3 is TGTGCCAGCGGACCGGACAGGGAGGGTTGGGAGACCCAGTACTTC. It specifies CASGPDREGWETQYF.

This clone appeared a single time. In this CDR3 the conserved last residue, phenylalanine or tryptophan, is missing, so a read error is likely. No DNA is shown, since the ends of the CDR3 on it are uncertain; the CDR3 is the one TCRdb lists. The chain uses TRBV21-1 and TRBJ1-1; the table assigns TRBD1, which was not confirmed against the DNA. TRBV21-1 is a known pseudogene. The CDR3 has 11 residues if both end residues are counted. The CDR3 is CASSKALVATC.

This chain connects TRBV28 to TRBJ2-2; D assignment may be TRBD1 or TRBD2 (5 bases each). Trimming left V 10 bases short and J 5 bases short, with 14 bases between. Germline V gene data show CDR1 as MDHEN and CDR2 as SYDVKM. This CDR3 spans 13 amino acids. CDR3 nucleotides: TGTGCCACAATGATCAGGGAGACCGGGGAGCTGTTTTTT. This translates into CATMIRETGELFF. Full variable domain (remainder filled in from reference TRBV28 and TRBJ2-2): DVKVTQSSRYLVKRTGEKVFLECVQDMDHENMFWYRQDPGLGLRLIYFSYDVKMKEKGDIPEGYSVSREKKERFSLILESASTNQTSMYLCATMIRETGELFFGEGSRLTVL.

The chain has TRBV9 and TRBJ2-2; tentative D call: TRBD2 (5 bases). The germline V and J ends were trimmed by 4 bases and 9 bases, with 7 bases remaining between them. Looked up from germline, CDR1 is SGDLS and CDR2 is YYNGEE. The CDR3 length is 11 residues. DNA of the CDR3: TGTGCCAGCAGCCGGGATTGGGAGCTGTTTTTT. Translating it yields CASSRDWELFF.

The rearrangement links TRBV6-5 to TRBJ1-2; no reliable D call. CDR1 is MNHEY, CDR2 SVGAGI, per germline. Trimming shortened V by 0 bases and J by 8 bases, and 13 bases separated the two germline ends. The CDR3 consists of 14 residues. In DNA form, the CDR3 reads TGTGCCAGCAGTTACTCACCGGAGGGCTACGGCTACACCTTC. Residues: CASSYSPEGYGYTF.

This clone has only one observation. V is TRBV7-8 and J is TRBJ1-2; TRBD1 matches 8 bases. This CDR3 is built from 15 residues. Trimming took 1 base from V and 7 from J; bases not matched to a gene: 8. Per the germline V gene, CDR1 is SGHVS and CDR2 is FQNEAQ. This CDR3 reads CASSLVGQGAFGYTF. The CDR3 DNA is TGTGCCAGCAGCTTAGTAGGCCAGGGGGCGTTTGGCTACACCTTC.

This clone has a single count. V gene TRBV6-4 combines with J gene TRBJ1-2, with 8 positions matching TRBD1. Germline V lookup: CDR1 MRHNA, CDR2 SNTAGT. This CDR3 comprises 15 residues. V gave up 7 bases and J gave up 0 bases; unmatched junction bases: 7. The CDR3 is CASIRQGPSNYGYTF. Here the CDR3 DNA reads TGTGCCAGCATTCGACAGGGGCCATCTAACTATGGCTACACCTTC.

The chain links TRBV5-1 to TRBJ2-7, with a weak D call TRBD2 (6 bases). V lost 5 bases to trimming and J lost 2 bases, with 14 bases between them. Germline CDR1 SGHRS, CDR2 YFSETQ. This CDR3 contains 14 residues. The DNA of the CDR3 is TGCGCCAGCAGTTCGGAGGGGTGGGCCTACGAGCAGTACTTC. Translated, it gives CASSSEGWAYEQYF.

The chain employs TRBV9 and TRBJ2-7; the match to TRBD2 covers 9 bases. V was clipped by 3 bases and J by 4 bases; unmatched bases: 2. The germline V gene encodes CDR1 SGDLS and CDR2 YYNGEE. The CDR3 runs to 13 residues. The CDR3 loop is CASSEGLAYEQYF. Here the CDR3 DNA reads TGTGCCAGCAGCGAAGGACTAGCGTACGAGCAGTACTTC.

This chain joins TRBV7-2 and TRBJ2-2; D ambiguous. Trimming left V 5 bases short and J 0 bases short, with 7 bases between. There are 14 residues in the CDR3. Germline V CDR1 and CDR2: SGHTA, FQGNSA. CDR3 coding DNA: TGTGCCAGCAGCGTAAATACGAACACCGGGGAGCTGTTTTTT. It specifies CASSVNTNTGELFF.

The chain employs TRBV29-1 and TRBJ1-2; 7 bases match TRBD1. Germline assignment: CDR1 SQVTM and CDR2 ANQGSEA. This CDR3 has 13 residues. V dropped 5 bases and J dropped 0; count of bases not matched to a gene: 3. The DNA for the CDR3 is TGCAGCGTTCAGGACAGGTCTAACTATGGCTACACCTTC. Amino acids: CSVQDRSNYGYTF.

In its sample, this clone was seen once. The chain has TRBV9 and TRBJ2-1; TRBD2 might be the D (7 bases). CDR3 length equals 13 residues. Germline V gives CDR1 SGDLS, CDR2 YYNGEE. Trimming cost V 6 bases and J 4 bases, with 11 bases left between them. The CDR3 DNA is TGTGCCAGCAACAGGGAGGGGTACAATGAGCAGTTCTTC. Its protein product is CASNREGYNEQFF.